A selection of T cell receptor beta chains follows, all from one sample in a study of read filtering for tumor transcriptome and immune sequencing. From the reads, TCRdb called clonotypes with MiXCR, one entry per CDR3 protein. The sample has some 46,000 distinct CDR3 sequences, less than 20% seen once. Sequencing was carried out using a population of CD138-negative cells sorted from bone marrow. All receptors come from a donor aged 40 or older with multiple myeloma. CDR3s include the opening cysteine and the closing phenylalanine or tryptophan. Fields, in order: V gene, D gene, J gene, clone size, CDR3 protein, CDR3 DNA. D genes are given only for firm matches. The size entry is marked missing in some rows and otherwise reads once, few, many or a size class.

TRBV4-1	NA	TRBJ2-7	NA	CASSQDGTPTYEQYF	TGCGCCAGCAGCCAAGATGGCACACCGACTTACGAGCAGTACTTC
TRBV29-1	TRBD1	TRBJ1-4	few	CSVGQGAPRSGREKLFF	TGCAGCGTCGGACAGGGGGCGCCTAGGAGTGGGCGCGAAAAACTGTTTTTT
TRBV6-2/TRBV6-3	TRBD2	TRBJ2-5	NA	CASSYPGGRAAETQYF	TGTGCCAGCAGTTACCCCGGCGGGAGGGCCGCGGAGACCCAGTACTTC
TRBV28	TRBD2	TRBJ2-2	NA	CASSLPAGANTGELFF	TGTGCCAGCAGTTTACCAGCGGGGGCGAACACCGGGGAGCTGTTTTTT
TRBV29-1	NA	TRBJ2-1	many	CSVEDTGGAGNEQFF	TGCAGCGTTGAAGATACGGGGGGCGCCGGAAATGAGCAGTTCTTC
TRBV2	NA	TRBJ1-1	many	CASVMNTEAFF	TGTGCCAGCGTAATGAACACTGAAGCTTTCTTT
TRBV29-1	NA	TRBJ2-1	many	CSVTKGSYNEQFF	TGCAGCGTGACGAAGGGGTCATACAATGAGCAGTTCTTC
TRBV7-9	TRBD1	TRBJ1-3	NA	CASDGTGIENTIYF	TGTGCCAGCGACGGGACAGGGATAGAAAACACCATATATTTT
TRBV11-2	TRBD1	TRBJ2-4	many	CASSRFDRDTKNIQYF	TGTGCCAGCAGCCGTTTTGACAGGGATACCAAAAACATTCAGTACTTC
TRBV7-9	TRBD1	TRBJ2-5	few	CASSYLRGRETQYF	TGTGCCAGCAGCTACCTCAGGGGGCGAGAGACCCAGTACTTC
TRBV5-5	NA	TRBJ2-7	NA	CASSPASCEQYF	TGTGCCAGTAGCCCGGCCTCCTGCGAGCAGTACTTC
TRBV6-5	NA	TRBJ2-3	NA	CASGYGPGRNTDTQYF	TGTGCCAGCGGTTACGGTCCCGGGCGTAACACAGATACGCAGTATTTT
TRBV6-2/TRBV6-3	NA	TRBJ2-3	many	CASRESSTDTQYF	TGTGCCAGCAGGGAGTCGAGCACAGATACGCAGTATTTT
TRBV20-1	NA	TRBJ2-3	many	CSAEADGTTDTQYF	TGCAGTGCGGAGGCCGACGGGACCACAGATACGCAGTATTTT
TRBV19	NA	TRBJ2-1	many	CASSPTGNEQFF	TGTGCCAGTAGCCCTACAGGCAATGAGCAGTTCTTC
TRBV2	NA	TRBJ2-2	few	CASRQGAGTGELFF	TGTGCCAGCAGACAAGGGGCAGGCACCGGGGAGCTGTTTTTT
TRBV5-4	TRBD2	TRBJ2-1	many	CASSSAASGYNEQFF	TGTGCCAGCAGCTCGGCGGCTAGCGGTTACAATGAGCAGTTCTTC
TRBV10-3	TRBD1	TRBJ2-2	many	CAIRTGTATQNTGELFF	TGTGCCATCAGGACCGGGACAGCCACACAGAACACCGGGGAGCTGTTTTTT
TRBV20-1	NA	TRBJ2-2	many	CSASPGGTGELFF	TGCAGTGCTAGCCCCGGGGGCACCGGGGAGCTGTTTTTT
TRBV7-9	NA	TRBJ2-3	many	CASSPKFGDTQYF	TGTGCCAGCAGCCCCAAGTTTGGTGATACGCAGTATTTT
TRBV12-3/TRBV12-4	TRBD2	TRBJ2-4	many	CASSLVLAGKTQYF	TGTGCCAGCAGTTTAGTGTTAGCGGGGAAAACTCAGTACTTC
TRBV20-1	TRBD2	TRBJ2-3	few	CSARSSGRAYDTQYF	TGCAGTGCTAGATCTAGCGGGAGGGCCTATGATACGCAGTATTTT
TRBV21-1	NA	TRBJ2-7	NA	CAILRSEQYF	TGTGCCATCCTTAGAAGTGAGCAGTACTTC